The 18 T cell receptor beta chains given below trace back to one sample, sequenced in a study of blood T cell repertoires in COVID-19. The repertoire was sequenced with immunoSEQ multiplex PCR; TCRdb's copy has only in-frame clones and lacks some. The sample has 280,000 or so clones; around 88% are singletons. Input material: PBMCs or T cells enriched from blood (not recorded which). These receptor sequences come from a woman between 40 and 50 years old who had recovered from COVID-19.

This clone has a handful of counts. V usage is TRBV7-3 and J usage is TRBJ2-2, with 11 bases aligning to TRBD1. The V segment lost 8 bases and the J segment 5 bases; nucleotides outside the gene matches: 1. There are 13 residues in the CDR3. Germline lookup yields CDR1 SGHTA and CDR2 FQGTGA. Here the CDR3 DNA reads TGTGCCAGCGGGACAGGGGGGACCGGGGAGCTGTTTTTT. Protein: CASGTGGTGELFF.

The J gene is TRBJ2-3, the V gene TRBV18, with TRBD2 matching over 8 bases. This CDR3 has 16 residues. CDR1 and CDR2 (germline): KGHSH, LQKENI. J lost 4 bases, V lost 3 bases, and 9 bases had no gene match. The CDR3 nucleotides are TGTGCCAGCTCACCCCCGGGACTAGGTCTTCCAGATACGCAGTATTTT. This codes for CASSPPGLGLPDTQYF.

About this clone itself: This may be a read error, as it is one base from a much larger clone. V gene TRBV14 combines with J gene TRBJ2-5; D call uncertain. The CDR3 is 14 residues long. The germline gives CDR1 SGHDN, CDR2 FVKESK. Trimming shortened V by 1 base and J by 0 bases, and 6 bases separated the two germline ends. As DNA, the CDR3 is TGTGCCAGCAGCCAAGGGCGGAACCAAGAGACCCAGTACTTC. Translating it yields CASSQGRNQETQYF.

This sequence joins TRBV7-8 and TRBJ2-1; D is possibly TRBD2 (6 bases). Trimming removed 0 bases at V and 5 bases at J, with 11 bases between. The CDR3 sequence is 15 residues long. Germline assignment: CDR1 SGHVS and CDR2 FQNEAQ. The CDR3 here is CASSLAGRGDNEQFF. CDR3 nucleotide sequence: TGTGCCAGCAGCTTAGCTGGACGCGGGGACAATGAGCAGTTCTTC.

V and J are TRBV6-5 and TRBJ2-6; unclear D gene. Germline lookup yields CDR1 MNHEY and CDR2 SVGAGI. Trimming took off 7 bases at V and 3 bases at J, with 7 bases between the two ends. This CDR3 region has 13 residues. The CDR3 reads CASTRFGANVLTF. CDR3 sequence (DNA): TGTGCCAGCACCCGGTTTGGGGCCAACGTCCTGACTTTC.

The genes are TRBV9 and TRBJ1-5; TRBD1 might be the D (5 bases). V was cut by 0 bases and J by 2 bases, with 9 bases left in between. The CDR3 totals 15 residues. Germline V gene data show CDR1 as SGDLS and CDR2 as YYNGEE. DNA of the CDR3: TGTGCCAGCAGCGTAGCAGGGCACCGCAATCAGCCCCAGCATTTT. This codes for CASSVAGHRNQPQHF.

The V gene is TRBV15, the J gene TRBJ1-5, with 8 bases aligning to TRBD1. Unmatched junction bases numbered 6, after V lost 5 bases and J lost 0 bases. CDR1 and CDR2 (germline): LNHNV, YYDKDF (reference sequence). The CDR3 has 16 residues. CDR3: CATSSRTGTSNQPQHF. CDR3 sequence (DNA): TGTGCCACCAGCTCACGGACAGGGACTAGCAATCAGCCCCAGCATTTT.

The sample holds a few counts of this clone. The CDR3 bases are TGTGCCAGCAGCTTAGGGGACAGGGGGTTTTACGAGCAGTACTTC. This sequence encodes CASSLGDRGFYEQYF. This chain uses TRBV7-2 with TRBJ2-7; 11 nucleotides line up with TRBD1. There are 15 residues in the CDR3. The germline CDR1 and CDR2 sequences are SGHTA and FQGNSA. With V trimmed by 1 base and J by 4 bases, 3 bases remained unmatched.

V usage is TRBV19 and J usage is TRBJ2-1, with 11 bases that match TRBD2. The CDR3 is 14 residues long. V dropped 6 bases and J dropped 5; count of bases not matched to a gene: 3. Germline values: CDR1 LNHDA, CDR2 SQIVND (reference sequence). This CDR3 reads CASRRLAGNNEQFF. The CDR3 coding sequence is TGTGCCAGTAGAAGACTAGCGGGAAACAATGAGCAGTTCTTC.

This clone was found once. V gene TRBV27 combines with J gene TRBJ2-1; 14 bases map to TRBD2. CDR3 size: 19 residues. After removal of 0 bases from V and 9 bases from J, the junction contained 13 bases not matched to a gene. Germline assignment: CDR1 MNHEY and CDR2 SMNVEV (reference sequence). CDR3 sequence reads: CASSLSGFRGGLAGVEQFF. In nucleotides, the CDR3 is TGTGCCAGCAGTTTATCGGGGTTTCGGGGGGGACTAGCGGGAGTTGAGCAGTTCTTC.

The V and J genes are TRBV9 and TRBJ2-2; D ambiguous. The germline V gene has CDR1 SGDLS and CDR2 YYNGEE. Trimming took 0 bases from V and 4 from J, leaving 4 bases between them. CDR3 length equals 13 residues. The CDR3 nucleotides read TGTGCCAGCAGCGTAGACGGCACCGGGGAGCTGTTTTTT. This translates into CASSVDGTGELFF.

The rearrangement joins TRBV7-3 to TRBJ2-1; 8 nucleotides align to TRBD2. V lost 4 bases, J lost 6 bases, and 5 bases stayed unmatched. The CDR3 is 14 residues long. The germline V gene encodes CDR1 SGHTA and CDR2 FQGTGA. CDR3: CASSSTSVGNEQFF. The CDR3, as DNA: TGTGCCAGCAGCTCGACTAGCGTTGGCAATGAGCAGTTCTTC. The full variable domain, in which reference TRBV7-3 and TRBJ2-1 provide the parts outside the CDR3, is GAGVSQTPSNKVTEKGKYVELRCDPISGHTALYWYRQSLGQGPEFLIYFQGTGAADDSGLPNDRFFAVRPEGSVSTLKIQRTERGDSAVYLCASSSTSVGNEQFFGPGTRLTVL.

The CDR3 nucleotides are TGTGCCAGCAGGATTTACAGGGGGGAGCCCCAGCATTTT. It encodes CASRIYRGEPQHF. J is TRBJ1-5 and V is TRBV28; 8 bases fit TRBD1. There are 13 residues in the CDR3. CDR1 is MDHEN, CDR2 SYDVKM, per germline. V gave up 6 bases and J gave up 8 bases; unmatched junction bases: 6.

The chain employs TRBV5-6 and TRBJ2-1; D not certain. CDR3 length: 16 amino acids. Germline CDR1 and CDR2: SGHDT and YYEEEE. V lost 0 bases, J lost 3 bases, and 13 bases lay in between. CDR3 nucleotides: TGTGCCAGCAGCTTGGAACGCGGAATCCTCTACAATGAGCAGTTCTTC. The encoded protein is CASSLERGILYNEQFF. The full variable domain, in which reference TRBV5-6 and TRBJ2-1 provide the parts outside the CDR3, is DAGVTQSPTHLIKTRGQQVTLRCSPKSGHDTVSWYQQALGQGPQFIFQYYEEEERQRGNFPDRFSGHQFPNYSSELNVNALLLGDSALYLCASSLERGILYNEQFFGPGTRLTVL.

This chain joins TRBV5-4 and TRBJ1-2; D remains ambiguous. The CDR3 is made up of 13 amino acids. The V and J ends lost 4 bases and 8 bases respectively, with 15 bases between them. Germline CDR1 reads SGHNT; CDR2 reads YYREEE (reference sequence). The CDR3, as DNA: TGTGCCAGCAGCCCCGGGAGGGTAAACGGCTACACCTTC. It yields the protein CASSPGRVNGYTF. The full variable domain, its missing parts supplied by reference TRBV5-4 and TRBJ1-2, is ETGVTQSPTHLIKTRGQQVTLRCSSQSGHNTVSWYQQALGQGPQFIFQYYREEENGRGNFPPRFSGLQFPNYSSELNVNALELDDSALYLCASSPGRVNGYTFGSGTRLTVV.

The chain is built from TRBV24-1 and TRBJ2-1; 8 positions agree with TRBD2. With V trimmed by 5 bases and J by 4 bases, 15 bases remained unmatched. The length of the CDR3 is 18 residues. Germline CDR1 is KGHDR and CDR2 is SFDVKD. Here the CDR3 DNA reads TGTGCCACCAGTGGTCGGAGGAGCGGGAGCCCAATTTACAATGAGCAGTTCTTC. Its translation: CATSGRRSGSPIYNEQFF.

The chain couples TRBV5-6 to TRBJ1-2; a weak D match, TRBD1 (5 bases). The ends were cut back, 1 base at V and 8 bases at J, with 12 bases in the middle. The CDR3 totals 13 residues. Germline V lookup: CDR1 SGHDT, CDR2 YYEEEE. The CDR3 nucleotides are TGTGCCAGCAGCTTGCTGGGGCCGCGGGGCTACACCTTC. Its protein is CASSLLGPRGYTF.

The rearrangement links TRBV15 to TRBJ2-3; TRBD2 is a possible D gene (8 bases). The V gene lost 0 bases and the J gene lost 5 bases, with 21 bases spanning the gap. The CDR3 spans 18 residues. CDR1 LNHNV and CDR2 YYDKDF come from the germline V gene (reference sequence). The CDR3 coding sequence is TGTGCCACCAGCAGAGATAGGGGGACAGCGGGAGCCGAAGATACGCAGTATTTT. Its translation is CATSRDRGTAGAEDTQYF.